Detailed here is one TCR beta chain. Its antigen is currently not known. There are no base qualities to consult, and no much larger clone falls within one base. TCRB CDR3 sequencing used the immunoSEQ assay on genomic DNA. The study's processing was this. Patient CD8+ clones larger than 1% were compared against published virus-specific TCRB sequences, and only a few matched. Nothing other than productive TCRB rearrangements was included in the analyses. Clonality was calculated as a Shannon entropy-based productive clonality index, and a clone was defined by a unique TCRB CDR3 sequence. Repertoire overlap between two samples was calculated from the template counts of each clone relative to total templates per sample. Flow cytometry-measured V-gene usage correlated with V-gene usage from TCRB sequencing, with a Spearman r of approximately 0.66. TCRdb provides this immuneACCESS table in a form limited to in-frame rearrangements. Some clones are lacking; in checked studies, under half of them reflect an unresolved V gene, and why the rest are absent is not known. The DNA gave D and trimming, while V, J and clone size come from that table. In this sample the table shows some 7,000 clones, 74% of which occur a single time. The ten most abundant clones make up 15% to 20% of the sample.

For CDR1 and CDR2, the germline V gene (reference sequence) lists LNHDA and SQIVND. Cut back by 7 bases and 3 bases, the V and J ends lie 16 bases apart. The CDR3 measures 14 amino acids from cysteine to phenylalanine. Just the 42-base CDR3 DNA is kept, in frame starting at base 1. The data were obtained in a study of somatic mutations in cytotoxic T cells in rheumatoid arthritis (dated by TCRdb to the late 2010s). Concerning the study at large: Patient peripheral blood (just under 31 ml EDTA) was drawn right after diagnosis and before any treatment started. For some 68 rheumatoid arthritis patients and 15 to 25 healthy controls, TCRB deep sequencing was carried out. Some T-cell populations stained with V beta antibodies were sorted by flow on a FACSAria II or Sony SH800 to nearly 100% purity, with sorted V beta1+ cells additionally subjected to TCRB sequencing. Patients and controls did not essentially differ in median age, which was nearly identical between the groups. The study asked whether expanded CD8+ T-cell clones in newly diagnosed, untreated rheumatoid arthritis carry somatic mutations, and used TCRB deep sequencing to characterize clonality.

Overall results and qualifications from the work: Healthy controls showed no age-related increase in CD8+ clonality, whereas patients did (Spearman r ≈ 0.5). The largest CD8+ clone made up more than 20% of CD8+ cells in about an eighth of the 65 patients, and blood and synovial fluid shared several identical CD8+ TCRB sequences. The antigen targets of the expanded CD8+ clones were unknown, and absence from virus-specific databases did not rule out viral specificity. Rheumatoid arthritis patients and age-matched healthy controls did not significantly differ in CD8+ T-cell clonality. The finding that TRBV07 was slightly underrepresented in patients was left unadjusted for multiple comparisons.

Flow cytometry confirmed the purity of CD4+ and CD8+ cells that had been isolated by positive magnetic bead selection on an AutoMACS. After a first flow cytometry screen using a TCR V beta antibody panel, clonal expansions were characterized through TCRB deep sequencing of sorted CD8+ fractions. Isolation of peripheral blood mononuclear cells was done through Ficoll-Paque PLUS density gradient separation. Using Nucleospin Tissue or Tissue XS kits, DNA was extracted from CD4-enriched, CD8-enriched or PBMC samples, with quantification by a Qubit 2.0 fluorometer. The specimen was CD8+ T cells sorted from blood. The receptor was derived from an adult with rheumatoid arthritis. The chain employs TRBV19 and TRBJ2-7; the D region possibly corresponds to TRBD1 (5 bases align). The bases are TGTGCCAGTACCCCGGACCCAAGGGGCTACGAGCAGTACTTC. Translated, it gives CASTPDPRGYEQYF.